Listed below are T cell receptor beta chains from one sample, sequenced in a study of T-cell memory formation after mild COVID-19. One entry per CDR3 protein results from TCRdb running MiXCR on the 5' RACE reads. The data show approximately 440,000 distinct CDR3 sequences, over 15% seen once. The sample comprised PBMCs or a T cell subset sorted from them (not recorded which). All receptors derive from an adult woman who had mild COVID-19 (a few samples of this study predate the infection). Cell type and time point are not known. CDR3s include the opening cysteine and the closing phenylalanine or tryptophan. The D gene is left open where the match is weak. The listing skips clone size in some rows; elsewhere it reads once, few, many or a size class.

v_gene,abundance,d_gene,j_gene,CDR3nt,CDR3aa
TRBV30,few,TRBD2,TRBJ2-5,TGTGCCTGGACCCCCGGGGGGAAACAAGAGACCCAGTACTTC,CAWTPGGKQETQYF
TRBV27,many,NA,TRBJ1-2,TGTGCCAGCAGTTTAAAGGGATGGTTGAACTATGGCTACACCTTC,CASSLKGWLNYGYTF
TRBV6-5,NA,TRBD1,TRBJ1-1,TGTGCCAGCAGTGACCCGGGACAGGGGCGCTATGAAGCTTTCTTT,CASSDPGQGRYEAFF
TRBV12-3/TRBV12-4,many,TRBD2,TRBJ2-6,TGTGCCAGCAGTCCCGGGGGGGCTGGGGCCAACGTCCTGACTTTC,CASSPGGAGANVLTF
TRBV5-1,NA,TRBD2,TRBJ2-5,TGCGCCAGCAGCTCCACGGGACTAGCGGCCCAAGAGACCCAGTACTTC,CASSSTGLAAQETQYF
TRBV6-5,many,NA,TRBJ2-7,TGTGCCAGCGGTACGGAGGGGGCGCTGGGCGAGCAGTACTTC,CASGTEGALGEQYF
TRBV10-3,NA,NA,TRBJ2-3,TGTGCCATCAGTGAGCTAGGACGCACAGATACGCAGTATTTT,CAISELGRTDTQYF
TRBV7-9,NA,NA,TRBJ1-5,TGTGCCAGCAGCTCTCACAATCAGCCCCAGCATTTT,CASSSHNQPQHF
TRBV24-1,NA,TRBD2,TRBJ2-3,TGTGCCACCAGTGATTTGGGGACTAGCTCAGATACGCAGTATTTT,CATSDLGTSSDTQYF
TRBV10-3,NA,NA,TRBJ2-7,TGTGCCATCAGTGAGTCCTCCCCAGGGGAGCAGTACTTC,CAISESSPGEQYF
TRBV6-1,NA,NA,TRBJ2-7,TGTGCCAGCAGTGGACCGACAGTGAGCTCCTACGAGCAGTACTTC,CASSGPTVSSYEQYF
TRBV27,NA,NA,TRBJ2-1,TGTGCCAGCAGTTTTGGGACTGCCCTTGGTGAGCAGTTCTTC,CASSFGTALGEQFF
TRBV15,few,TRBD2,TRBJ2-3,TGTGCCACCAGCAGAGATGACGCGGGGGCAGATACGCAGTATTTT,CATSRDDAGADTQYF
TRBV7-8,few,NA,TRBJ2-1,TGTGCCAGCAGTCATTCTCCCGACGGGGACAATGAGCAGTTCTTC,CASSHSPDGDNEQFF
TRBV6-6,NA,NA,TRBJ1-5,TGTGCCAGCCGGTGGGAGGACAGAATCAATCAGCCCCAGCATTTT,CASRWEDRINQPQHF
TRBV5-1,NA,NA,TRBJ2-1,TGCGCCAGCAGCTTAGTCGAGGACGAGCAGTTCTTC,CASSLVEDEQFF
TRBV20-1,NA,NA,TRBJ2-2,TGCAGTGCTAGACCCGACCGTCCGGTCCCACAGGGGAGGGTCACCGGGGAGCTGTTTTTT,CSARPDRPVPQGRVTGELFF
TRBV12-3/TRBV12-4,NA,NA,TRBJ2-7,TGTGCCAGCAGTTTATCGGCAGGCCCCTACGAGCAGTACTTC,CASSLSAGPYEQYF
TRBV6-5,NA,TRBD1,TRBJ2-3,TGTGCCAGCAGTTACTCGAGGGGACAGGGAAATACGCAGTATTTT,CASSYSRGQGNTQYF
TRBV6-2/TRBV6-3,NA,NA,TRBJ1-1,TGTGCCAGCATTTTTAGGGGGGAGAGGACTGAAGCTTTCTTT,CASIFRGERTEAFF
TRBV7-2,few,NA,TRBJ1-6,TGTGCCAGCAGCTCCCTAGCCCCTCTGAGGATCCACTTT,CASSSLAPLRIHF
TRBV7-9,NA,NA,TRBJ1-4,TGTGCCAGCAGTCGCAGAGTTGAAAAACTGTTTTTT,CASSRRVEKLFF
TRBV20-1,NA,TRBD1,TRBJ2-7,TGCAGTGCCGACAGGGACGAAGGGTACGAGCAGTACTTC,CSADRDEGYEQYF